One T cell receptor beta chain is described in this entry. Its specificity is not known. The entry originates in a study of cytomegalovirus exposure and HLA in healthy donors. The CDR3 is 14 residues long. Losses at the gene ends were 6 bases for V and 5 bases for J; bases not matched to a gene: 7. Germline loops: CDR1 SNHLY, CDR2 FYNNEI. With 60 Vbeta and 13 Jbeta primers, the PCR was carried out. Sequencing was performed with immunoSEQ multiplex PCR; in TCRdb, only in-frame clones are kept and a portion is missing. The sample contains fewer than 55,000 clones, about 70% of which appear only once. Study-wide findings and caveats: Investigators reported over 150 TCR beta chains as tied to cytomegalovirus.

The specimen was PBMCs. The sequence came from a woman in her forties or fifties in good health and CMV-seropositive. The chain employs TRBV2 and TRBJ2-1; 7 bases map to TRBD1. CDR3 bases: TGTGCCAGCAGCTTACGACAGGGAAACAATGAGCAGTTCTTC. Translating gives CASSLRQGNNEQFF. The full variable domain, with the rest looked up from reference TRBV2 and TRBJ2-1, is EPEVTQTPSHQVTQMGQEVILRCVPISNHLYFYWYRQILGQKVEFLVSFYNNEISEKSEIFDDQFSVERPDGSNFTLKIRSTKLEDSAMYFCASSLRQGNNEQFFGPGTRLTVL.